A selection of T cell receptor beta chains follows, all from one sample in a study of blood T cell repertoires in COVID-19. Produced via immunoSEQ multiplex PCR; TCRdb's table is partial and in-frame only. Of 30,000 or so clones in the sample, 80% to 90% were seen once. Sequencing was done on a sample of peripheral blood. The receptors here all came from a woman older than 75 with active or convalescent COVID-19. Each CDR3 is given with its conserved first and last residue.

v_gene: TRBV6-6; j_gene: TRBJ2-7; CDR3aa: CASSLREGPYEQYF
v_gene: TRBV3-1/TRBV3-2; j_gene: TRBJ2-3; CDR3aa: CASSLRQGQDTQYF
v_gene: TRBV2; j_gene: TRBJ2-7; CDR3aa: CASTIGGQGPYEQYF
v_gene: TRBV20-1; j_gene: TRBJ2-7; CDR3aa: CSASRRTGAYEQYF
v_gene: TRBV27; j_gene: TRBJ1-1; CDR3aa: CASSLSDRGGKAFF
v_gene: TRBV18; j_gene: TRBJ1-2; CDR3aa: CASSPGQANYGYTF
v_gene: TRBV7-2; j_gene: TRBJ2-1; CDR3aa: CASSLAGTGVYYNEQFF
v_gene: TRBV4-1; j_gene: TRBJ2-2; CDR3aa: CASSQAGGNTGELFF
v_gene: TRBV7-9; j_gene: TRBJ2-1; CDR3aa: CASSLSGGTSYNEQFF
v_gene: TRBV4-2; j_gene: TRBJ1-5; CDR3aa: CASSQVGQGGRQPQHF
v_gene: TRBV5-1; j_gene: TRBJ2-7; CDR3aa: CASSPSGSLEQYF
v_gene: TRBV2; j_gene: TRBJ1-6; CDR3aa: CATRTGTDNSPLHF
v_gene: TRBV4-1; j_gene: TRBJ2-1; CDR3aa: CASSQDGQGLSYNEQFF
v_gene: TRBV24-1; j_gene: TRBJ1-5; CDR3aa: CATSDSSVLNQPQHF
v_gene: TRBV18; j_gene: TRBJ2-7; CDR3aa: CASSDRTASDEQYF
v_gene: TRBV6-5; j_gene: TRBJ2-7; CDR3aa: CASSYGGGDSYEQYF
v_gene: TRBV27; j_gene: TRBJ1-1; CDR3aa: CASKGTENTEAFF
v_gene: TRBV6-5; j_gene: TRBJ2-1; CDR3aa: CASSPSGSSYNEQFF
v_gene: TRBV19; j_gene: TRBJ2-3; CDR3aa: CASSIAGGGTDTQYF
v_gene: TRBV27; j_gene: TRBJ2-3; CDR3aa: CASRGGVADTQYF
v_gene: TRBV7-3; j_gene: TRBJ2-3; CDR3aa: CASSLAGFSTDTQYF
v_gene: TRBV28; j_gene: TRBJ2-1; CDR3aa: CATRTGASGSDEQFF
v_gene: TRBV30; j_gene: TRBJ1-5; CDR3aa: CAWSNRDRGNQPQHF
v_gene: TRBV28; j_gene: TRBJ2-7; CDR3aa: CASSSLRYEQYF
v_gene: TRBV28; j_gene: TRBJ1-1; CDR3aa: CASSSIRDRGRYTEAFF
v_gene: TRBV10-3; j_gene: TRBJ1-1; CDR3aa: CAISDGQGWTEAFF
v_gene: TRBV7-2; j_gene: TRBJ1-3; CDR3aa: CASSSRGPSGNTIYF
v_gene: TRBV6-5; j_gene: TRBJ2-1; CDR3aa: CASLRTSGGNEQFF
v_gene: TRBV5-1; j_gene: TRBJ2-3; CDR3aa: CASSLAGATDTQYF
v_gene: TRBV11-3; j_gene: TRBJ2-2; CDR3aa: CASSLKSGRGELFF
v_gene: TRBV7-9; j_gene: TRBJ1-4; CDR3aa: CASTLVGQNNEKLFF
v_gene: TRBV10-3; j_gene: TRBJ2-3; CDR3aa: CAIRTSDWSDTQYF
v_gene: TRBV2; j_gene: TRBJ1-5; CDR3aa: CASSGAVRNQPQHF
v_gene: TRBV2; j_gene: TRBJ2-3; CDR3aa: CASSDLAASTDTQYF
v_gene: TRBV5-1; j_gene: TRBJ2-1; CDR3aa: CASSLVPGQKVQFF
v_gene: TRBV7-8; j_gene: TRBJ2-5; CDR3aa: CASSPGSPARETQYF
v_gene: TRBV5-4; j_gene: TRBJ2-3; CDR3aa: CASSEGTSGSADTQYF
v_gene: TRBV4-3; j_gene: TRBJ2-7; CDR3aa: CASSQDPRTYEQYF
v_gene: TRBV6-5; j_gene: TRBJ1-6; CDR3aa: CASIQGQDSSPLHF
v_gene: TRBV7-3; j_gene: TRBJ2-1; CDR3aa: CASSSTGPNEQFF
v_gene: TRBV12-3/TRBV12-4; j_gene: TRBJ1-5; CDR3aa: CASSFQGWQPQHF
v_gene: TRBV29-1; j_gene: TRBJ1-1; CDR3aa: CSASDRGMTEAFF
v_gene: TRBV6-5; j_gene: TRBJ1-1; CDR3aa: CASSYAGTGGTEAFF
v_gene: TRBV18; j_gene: TRBJ2-7; CDR3aa: CASSPGEGGKGEQYF
v_gene: TRBV20-1; j_gene: TRBJ2-1; CDR3aa: CSAKAGHEQFF
v_gene: TRBV29-1; j_gene: TRBJ1-1; CDR3aa: CSVIQGPGTEAFF
v_gene: TRBV4-2; j_gene: TRBJ1-1; CDR3aa: CASSPTEDRAGTEAFF
v_gene: TRBV6-1; j_gene: TRBJ2-3; CDR3aa: CASSEEDTQYF
v_gene: TRBV2; j_gene: TRBJ2-1; CDR3aa: CASSFGLGNEQFF
v_gene: TRBV10-3; j_gene: TRBJ2-3; CDR3aa: CAISIKQDTQYF
v_gene: TRBV7-8; j_gene: TRBJ1-6; CDR3aa: CASSRDRGRSYNSPLHF
v_gene: TRBV12-3/TRBV12-4; j_gene: TRBJ2-5; CDR3aa: CASSRERTETQYF
v_gene: TRBV5-1; j_gene: TRBJ2-2; CDR3aa: CASTGGNGAGELFF
v_gene: TRBV24-1; j_gene: TRBJ2-3; CDR3aa: CATSDAGRTDTQYF
v_gene: TRBV10-3; j_gene: TRBJ2-7; CDR3aa: CAIRTTSGETYEQYF